The rows below give T cell receptor beta chains drawn from one sample of a study of blood T cell repertoires in COVID-19. TCRdb's table, derived via immunoSEQ multiplex PCR, lists solely in-frame clones and lacks some. The table has 200,000 to 250,000 clones, about 85% seen once. Sequenced: peripheral blood. The source is a woman younger than 35 who had recovered from COVID-19. Both conserved end residues are part of each CDR3. A D gene is named only where the DNA matches it firmly. A clone size is listed for some rows: how often the clone was seen (once, few, many), or a class if it is expanded.

j_gene | v_gene | abundance | d_gene | CDR3aa | CDR3nt
TRBJ2-5 | TRBV2 | NA | TRBD2 | CASSETSGRSETQYF | TGTGCCAGCAGTGAGACTAGCGGCAGGTCAGAGACCCAGTACTTC
TRBJ2-3 | TRBV7-9 | NA | TRBD2 | CASSSTSGRDTDTQYF | TGTGCCAGCAGCTCGACTAGCGGAAGAGACACTGATACGCAGTATTTT
TRBJ1-1 | TRBV6-6 | NA | NA | CASSYPGQEAFF | TGTGCCAGCAGTTACCCCGGACAGGAAGCTTTCTTT
TRBJ2-2 | TRBV6-5 | NA | TRBD2 | CASAESGRRTGELFF | TGTGCCAGCGCAGAAAGCGGGAGACGGACCGGGGAGCTGTTTTTT
TRBJ2-1 | TRBV5-1 | NA | TRBD2 | CASSLVASGNNEQFF | TGCGCCAGCAGCTTGGTGGCTAGCGGTAACAATGAGCAGTTCTTC
TRBJ2-5 | TRBV7-9 | once | NA | CASSLRVGEAETQYF | TGTGCCAGCAGCTTAAGGGTAGGGGAGGCAGAGACCCAGTACTTC
TRBJ1-4 | TRBV5-1 | NA | NA | CASSLDTINEKLFF | TGCGCCAGCAGCTTGGACACCATAAATGAAAAACTGTTTTTT
TRBJ1-4 | TRBV2 | NA | NA | CASRDLKLFF | TGTGCCAGCAGGGACTTAAAACTGTTTTTT
TRBJ2-3 | TRBV14 | NA | NA | CASSPLQIYGTDTQYF | TGTGCCAGCAGCCCATTACAGATATATGGCACAGATACGCAGTATTTT
TRBJ2-5 | TRBV18 | NA | NA | CASSPPQTTTEVYF | TGTGCCAGCTCACCCCCACAAACTACGACCGAGGTGTACTTC
TRBJ1-1 | TRBV29-1 | NA | NA | CSVDQGMNTEAFF | TGCAGCGTTGACCAGGGGATGAACACTGAAGCTTTCTTT